Each of the 32 T cell receptor beta chains below was sequenced from the same sample in a study of blood T cell repertoires in COVID-19. Clones were read by immunoSEQ multiplex PCR, and TCRdb kept only the in-frame ones, dropping some. The sample has about 410,000 clones, 70% to 90% seen once. The specimen was peripheral blood. The receptors originated from a woman in her thirties with active or convalescent COVID-19.

The rearrangement joins TRBV6-5 to TRBJ2-7, with a possible D match to TRBD2 (6 bases). Germline loops: CDR1 MNHEY, CDR2 SVGAGI. CDR3 length: 15 residues. The germline V and J ends were trimmed by 3 bases and 2 bases, with 14 bases remaining between them. CDR3 amino acids: CASSYVAGIPYEQYF. CDR3 nucleotide sequence: TGTGCCAGCAGTTATGTGGCGGGGATACCCTACGAGCAGTACTTC.

The chain employs TRBV5-4 and TRBJ2-7; 9 bases map to TRBD1. The germline V gene has CDR1 SGHNT and CDR2 YYREEE (reference sequence). V gave up 0 bases and J gave up 8 bases; unmatched junction bases: 12. This CDR3 spans 16 amino acids. CDR3 in amino acids: CASSLEGDRAGGKQYF. The DNA of the CDR3 is TGTGCCAGCAGCTTGGAGGGGGACAGGGCCGGGGGGAAGCAGTACTTC.

The chain recombines TRBV6-1 with TRBJ1-2, with TRBD1 as a possible D gene (5 bases). Germline CDR1 reads MNHNS; CDR2 reads SASEGT. The germline V and J ends were trimmed by 0 bases and 4 bases, with 12 bases remaining between them. The CDR3 is made up of 15 amino acids. The CDR3 region has the DNA TGTGCCAGCAGTGAAGCGTGGGGGACTGGCTATGGCTACACCTTC. Amino acids: CASSEAWGTGYGYTF.

The chain carries TRBV3-1 (or the pseudogene TRBV3-2) and TRBJ1-1, with 7 nucleotides matching TRBD1. Germline CDR1 is LGHDT and CDR2 is YNNKEL (reference sequence). The V gene end was trimmed by 4 bases and the J gene end by 3 bases; junction bases not matched to a gene: 5. This CDR3 contains 14 residues. This CDR3 reads CASSPTGRHTEAFF. The CDR3 bases are TGTGCCAGCAGCCCGACAGGGAGGCACACTGAAGCTTTCTTT.

This sequence joins TRBV7-2 and TRBJ2-7; 13 bases are a match to TRBD2. Germline V CDR1 and CDR2: SGHTA, FQGNSA. V lost 4 bases to trimming and J lost 0 bases; unmatched junction nucleotides: 9. This CDR3 contains 18 residues. The CDR3: CASSSTGLAGVGSYEQYF. The CDR3 DNA is TGTGCCAGCAGCTCAACCGGACTAGCGGGAGTAGGCTCCTACGAGCAGTACTTC.

This chain joins TRBV5-1 and TRBJ2-2; D uncertain. Germline V gene data show CDR1 as SGHRS and CDR2 as YFSETQ. This CDR3 has 14 amino acids. Trimming stripped 3 bases from V and 4 bases from J, with 10 bases between. This CDR3 reads CASSSDSGTGELFF. The CDR3 coding sequence is TGCGCCAGCAGCTCCGATTCCGGCACCGGGGAGCTGTTTTTT.

As DNA, the CDR3 is TGTGCCAGCAGTTCCGAACCAGGCAGCTGGGTGGATGAAGCTTTCTTT. This gives the protein CASSSEPGSWVDEAFF. The V gene is TRBV6-5, the J gene TRBJ1-1; D remains unclear. The germline V gene encodes CDR1 MNHEY and CDR2 SVGAGI. Trimming took off 4 bases at V and 7 bases at J, with 22 bases between the two ends. The CDR3 sequence is 16 residues long.

This clone was detected only a few times. The rearrangement joins TRBV18 to TRBJ1-2; 7 bases align to TRBD1. Germline loops: CDR1 KGHSH, CDR2 LQKENI. The CDR3 consists of 15 residues. V shed 1 base, J shed 8 bases, and the junction held 10 bases outside the gene matches. CDR3 residues: CASSPRQGDEGGYTF. The CDR3 bases are TGTGCCAGCTCACCACGACAGGGCGATGAAGGGGGCTACACCTTC.

The gene calls are TRBV19 and TRBJ1-1; 10 bases are shared with TRBD1. The CDR3 is made up of 13 amino acids. V gave up 8 bases and J gave up 4 bases; unmatched junction bases: 4. In germline, CDR1 is LNHDA, CDR2 SQIVND (reference sequence). The CDR3 spells CASDRGRLTEAFF. Written as DNA, the CDR3 is TGTGCCAGTGACAGGGGGCGCCTCACTGAAGCTTTCTTT.

This clone was found a few times. V and J are TRBV19 and TRBJ1-2; 10 bases map to TRBD1. Trimming at V came to 2 bases and at J to 4 bases, leaving 7 bases not matched to a gene. Germline CDR1 reads LNHDA; CDR2 reads SQIVND (reference sequence). This CDR3 comprises 16 residues. Here the CDR3 reads CASSITATGGTYGYTF. The CDR3 nucleotides are TGTGCCAGTAGTATAACGGCGACAGGGGGCACCTATGGCTACACCTTC.

This clone was counted only a few times. The V gene is TRBV12-3 or TRBV12-4, the J gene TRBJ1-5; D is unclear. This CDR3 has 13 amino acids. Trimming cost V 7 bases and J 3 bases, with 10 bases left between them. The CDR3 here is CASTGSYNQPQHF. The CDR3 nucleotides are TGTGCCAGCACCGGGTCCTACAATCAGCCCCAGCATTTT.

This clone has just one count. This chain uses TRBV5-1 with TRBJ2-5, with D possibly matching TRBD1 (6 bases). Germline lookup yields CDR1 SGHRS and CDR2 YFSETQ. Trimming took 0 bases from V and 2 from J, leaving 11 bases between them. The CDR3 consists of 15 residues. The CDR3 region is CASSLDPGAQETQYF. CDR3 nucleotides: TGCGCCAGCAGCTTGGATCCAGGGGCGCAAGAGACCCAGTACTTC. The full variable domain, with the rest looked up from reference TRBV5-1 and TRBJ2-5, is KAGVTQTPRYLIKTRGQQVTLSCSPISGHRSVSWYQQTPGQGLQFLFEYFSETQRNKGNFPGRFSGRQFSNSRSEMNVSTLELGDSALYLCASSLDPGAQETQYFGPGTRLLVL.

The CDR3 spells CASSYSGGQETQYF. The DNA for the CDR3 is TGTGCCAGCAGCTATAGCGGGGGCCAAGAGACCCAGTACTTC. The genes are TRBV7-2 and TRBJ2-5, with 9 bases identical to TRBD2. The V and J ends lost 4 bases and 1 base, in that order; junction bases with no gene match: 1. The germline gives CDR1 SGHTA, CDR2 FQGNSA. This CDR3 is built from 14 residues.

This clone was recorded only once. The chain recombines TRBV5-6 with TRBJ2-7; D perhaps matches TRBD1 (5 bases). The CDR3 spans 15 residues. CDR1 is SGHDT, CDR2 YYEEEE, per germline. Trimming took 0 bases from V and 3 from J, leaving 13 bases between them. The DNA of the CDR3 is TGTGCCAGCAGCTTGGTAGGGGCCCCGGTCTACGAGCAGTACTTC. Translation: CASSLVGAPVYEQYF.

The CDR3 spells CAISETDREEGEAFF. The CDR3 DNA reads as TGTGCCATCAGTGAGACCGACAGGGAGGAGGGTGAAGCTTTCTTT. V is TRBV10-3 and J is TRBJ1-1, with 7 bases lining up with TRBD1. V lost 2 bases, J lost 7 bases, and 10 bases stayed unmatched. The CDR3 contains 15 residues. Germline V gives CDR1 ENHRY, CDR2 SYGVKD.

In the case of this clone: One junction end disagrees with the germline gene, perhaps due to a read error. The V gene is TRBV2, the J gene TRBJ2-7; 11 bases are a match to TRBD1. The CDR3 covers 14 residues. Germline assignment: CDR1 SNHLY and CDR2 FYNNEI. The CDR3 nucleotides read TGTGCCGGCAGATCGGGACAGGGGGCCTACGAGCAGTACTTC. It translates to CAGRSGQGAYEQYF.

The chain carries TRBV10-3 and TRBJ1-2, with D uncertain. The germline CDR1 and CDR2 sequences are ENHRY and SYGVKD. With 3 bases removed from V and 4 bases from J, the gap between germline ends came to 6 bases. This CDR3 is built from 12 residues. The CDR3 DNA sequence: TGTGCCATCAGTGAAGAGAGCTATGGCTACACCTTC. Its protein product is CAISEESYGYTF.

The chain links TRBV11-2 to TRBJ1-5, with D unclear. In germline, CDR1 is SGHAT, CDR2 FQNNGV. CDR3 length equals 13 residues. Trimming removed 3 bases at V and 9 bases at J, with 12 bases between. CDR3 in DNA: TGTGCCAGCAGCTTTGAGGGATCGGGGCCCCAGCATTTT. It translates to CASSFEGSGPQHF. Full variable domain (rest looked up from reference TRBV11-2 and TRBJ1-5): EAGVAQSPRYKIIEKRQSVAFWCNPISGHATLYWYQQILGQGPKLLIQFQNNGVVDDSQLPKDRFSAERLKGVDSTLKIQPAKLEDSAVYLCASSFEGSGPQHFGDGTRLSIL.

The chain carries TRBV5-1 and TRBJ1-2, with unresolved D. The CDR3 spans 14 residues. Between the trimmed V and J ends, which lost 2 bases and 7 bases, there was a span of 15 bases. The V gene's germline CDR1 is SGHRS and CDR2 YFSETQ. The CDR3 loop reads CASSFGYGPGGYTF. The CDR3 coding sequence is TGCGCCAGCAGCTTCGGATATGGTCCGGGTGGCTACACCTTC.

Concerning this clone: Other DNA sequences in this sample translate to the same CDR3. The chain couples TRBV12-3 or TRBV12-4 to TRBJ2-1, with a tentative D call TRBD1 (6 bases). This CDR3 has 13 amino acids. Trimming pared 5 bases from V and 4 bases from J, leaving 9 bases between. CDR3 bases: TGTGCCAGCAGTCCCGGACAGTACAATGAGCAGTTCTTC. This sequence encodes CASSPGQYNEQFF.

The genes are TRBV10-2 and TRBJ2-6; D possibly corresponds to TRBD2 (6 bases). Germline lookup yields CDR1 WSHSY and CDR2 SAAADI. Trimming shortened V by 5 bases and J by 4 bases, and 12 bases separated the two germline ends. The CDR3 length is 15 residues. For the CDR3, the DNA is TGCGCCAGCAGTATGGGGGGTCTAGGGGCCAACGTCCTGACTTTC. Residues: CASSMGGLGANVLTF.

This rearrangement joins TRBV5-1 to TRBJ1-2; the D gene is possibly TRBD1 (5 bases). CDR3 length: 16 residues. Germline V lookup: CDR1 SGHRS, CDR2 YFSETQ. V was pared by 0 bases and J by 4 bases, with 16 bases between. Written as DNA, the CDR3 is TGCGCCAGCAGCTTGGCCGAAGACAGCTACACCTATGGCTACACCTTC. It yields the protein CASSLAEDSYTYGYTF.

The V call is TRBV6-5, the J call TRBJ1-1; the D gene is possibly TRBD1 (5 bases). V lost 8 bases to trimming and J lost 4 bases, with 11 bases between them. The CDR3 length is 12 residues. Germline CDR1 is MNHEY and CDR2 is SVGAGI. For the CDR3, the DNA is TGTGCCAGCCAGGGTAGGAGCACTGAAGCTTTCTTT. Translation gives CASQGRSTEAFF.

The DNA for the CDR3 is TGTGCCAGCAGGGGTCTCAGGGGGCTGTTTTTT. This sequence encodes CASRGLRGLFF. The chain carries TRBV2 and TRBJ1-4; 7 bases fit TRBD1. The CDR3 length is 11 residues. V was clipped by 6 bases and J by 14 bases; unmatched bases: 6. Per germline, CDR1 SNHLY and CDR2 FYNNEI.

The gene calls are TRBV5-8 and TRBJ2-5, with 9 bases aligning to TRBD2. The CDR3 sequence is 16 residues long. Losses at the gene ends were 3 bases for V and 3 bases for J; bases not matched to a gene: 9. The germline CDR1 and CDR2 sequences are SGHTS and YDEGEE. The CDR3 loop is CASSSYPLAGEETQYF. As DNA, the CDR3 is TGTGCCAGCAGCTCCTACCCCTTAGCGGGAGAAGAGACCCAGTACTTC.

This clone was recorded only once. The genes are TRBV5-4 and TRBJ1-4; D might be TRBD1 (5 bases). Trimming left V 10 bases short and J 8 bases short, with 18 bases between. The CDR3 is 13 amino acids. The germline gives CDR1 SGHNT, CDR2 YYREEE (reference sequence). The CDR3 reads CAAGGLGEEKLFF. CDR3 DNA sequence: TGTGCCGCCGGGGGGTTAGGGGAGGAAAAACTGTTTTTT.

The CDR3 nucleotides read TGTGCCAGCGCCGACAGACCCAATGAAAAACTGTTTTTT. This encodes CASADRPNEKLFF. The genes are TRBV6-5 and TRBJ1-4; a weak D match, TRBD1 (5 bases). The V end was cut by 8 bases, the J end by 5 bases, with 12 bases between. The CDR3 covers 13 residues. Germline values: CDR1 MNHEY, CDR2 SVGAGI.

This clone was seen a few times. Without the conserved terminal phenylalanine or tryptophan, this CDR3 likely stems from a read error. Because the CDR3's place on the DNA is in doubt, the DNA is left out and the CDR3 is given as listed by TCRdb. The CDR3 loop reads CASSPAGIPRPV. V and J are TRBV19 and TRBJ2-4; the D call TRBD2 from the table was never checked on the DNA. With termini counted, the CDR3 has 12 amino acids. Per the germline V gene, CDR1 is LNHDA and CDR2 is SQIVND (reference sequence).

The CDR3 bases are TGTGCCAGCAGCCCCAAGACTAGCGGGCACACCGGGGAGCTGTTTTTT. This encodes CASSPKTSGHTGELFF. The gene calls are TRBV7-2 and TRBJ2-2, with TRBD2 matching 10 bases. In germline, CDR1 is SGHTA, CDR2 FQGNSA. After removal of 5 bases from V and 3 bases from J, the junction contained 6 bases not matched to a gene. This CDR3 spans 16 amino acids.

The V call is TRBV2, the J call TRBJ2-7; 9 bases map to TRBD1. Germline loops: CDR1 SNHLY, CDR2 FYNNEI. CDR3 length: 14 amino acids. The V gene end was trimmed by 2 bases and the J gene end by 5 bases; junction bases not matched to a gene: 4. The CDR3 DNA reads as TGTGCCAGCAGTGAACCGGGACAGGGTGACGAGCAGTACTTC. Its translation: CASSEPGQGDEQYF.

This rearrangement joins TRBV19 to TRBJ1-2; D remains unclear. V was pared by 7 bases and J by 7 bases, with 16 bases between. The CDR3 sequence is 13 residues long. In germline, CDR1 is LNHDA, CDR2 SQIVND (reference sequence). CDR3 in DNA: TGTGCCAGTAAATTCACCAAGCGTTCTGGCTACACCTTC. Translating gives CASKFTKRSGYTF.

The gene calls are TRBV3-1 (or the pseudogene TRBV3-2) and TRBJ2-6, with 8 nucleotides matching TRBD2. Germline-derived CDR1 and CDR2 are LGHDT and YNNKEL (reference sequence). There are 17 residues in the CDR3. With V trimmed by 3 bases and J by 0 bases, 4 bases remained unmatched. The DNA for the CDR3 is TGTGCCAGCAGCCAGCGGGGGGCCGACTCTGGGGCCAACGTCCTGACTTTC. It is translated as CASSQRGADSGANVLTF.